This T cell receptor (beta chain) is from a study of blood T cells in healthy people across ages. General study findings and limits: Donor CMV status was unknown, possibly confounding expanded clonotype changes. Diversity figures based on one million T cells were deemed too low.

This clonotype was seen at least ten times. The antigen is undetermined. A second PCR, run for 7 to 11 cycles, used a sample-barcoded 5' primer plus a J-beta primer mix. One entry per CDR3 protein, called by TCRdb with MiXCR from the 5' RACE reads. Here the sample spans 650,000 to 700,000 distinct CDR3 sequences, about 50% being singletons. Germline CDR1 is SNHLY and CDR2 is FYNNEI. This CDR3 has 15 residues. Trimming took 8 bases from V and 6 from J, leaving 20 bases between them. What was sequenced was blood. The J gene is TRBJ1-5, the V gene TRBV2; maybe TRBD1 (6 bases). The sequence came from a woman at least 80 years old in good health. The CDR3 DNA follows: TGTGCCAGCGGTATAGGGGGGCGGTCGGCTCAGCCCCAGCATTTT. As protein: CASGIGGRSAQPQHF.